The present entry profiles one TCR beta chain with its context. Its antigen remains unknown. This sample was included in a study of shared clonotypes between healthy human individuals. Germline V CDR1 and CDR2: SGHRS, YFSETQ. CDR3 length: 15 residues. V trimming: 3 bases; J trimming: 6 bases; junction bases outside the gene matches: 12. Findings and caveats of the study: Larger estimated richness was generally recorded for naive subsets relative to memory subsets. The diversity represented, both genetic and in exposure history, was limited by few donors.

Here immunoSEQ multiplex PCR was the method, and the copy in TCRdb shows in-frame clones only, minus some. Among approximately 2.5 million clones listed, 90% to 95% were seen once. This chain links TRBV5-1 with TRBJ2-7; 7 bases align to TRBD2. Sequenced: naive CD4+ T cells from PBMCs. As for subset: CD45RA+ positively selected. This sequence was found in a man between 18 and 35 years old in good health. Some clones in this sample may be carry-over from other donors' samples. The CDR3 DNA sequence: TGCGCCAGCAGCTCAGTAGCGGGCGCAACGGTCGAGCAGTACTTC. Translation gives CASSSVAGATVEQYF.